This is a list of T cell receptor beta chains from one sample in a study of blood T cell repertoires in COVID-19. Sequencing used immunoSEQ multiplex PCR; TCRdb keeps in-frame clones, though not all of them. The repertoire includes 85,000 to 120,000 clones, approximately 86% of them detected once, and about 2.9% sits in the top ten. What was sequenced was peripheral blood. The origin of the receptors is a man in his forties or fifties with active or convalescent COVID-19. The CDR3 runs from the conserved cysteine through the conserved F or W. The D gene is left open where the match is weak. Clone size is given for some rows only: seen once, a few or many times, or a class if the clone is expanded.

TRBJ2-3	.	TRBV2	.	CASSDSFSPDTQYF	TGTGCCAGCAGTGATTCGTTTAGCCCCGATACGCAGTATTTT
TRBJ2-1	.	TRBV11-3	.	CASSLEGTGSNEQFF	TGTGCCAGCAGCTTAGAAGGGACTGGATCCAATGAGCAGTTCTTC
TRBJ2-1	TRBD2	TRBV4-2	.	CASSQGGLAGKGNEQFF	TGTGCCAGCAGCCAAGGAGGACTAGCGGGAAAGGGTAATGAGCAGTTCTTC
TRBJ2-5	.	TRBV5-1	.	CASSFQDKGETQYF	TGCGCCAGCAGCTTTCAGGACAAGGGAGAGACCCAGTACTTC
TRBJ2-1	TRBD2	TRBV7-2	.	CASRRAGGAINEQFF	TGTGCCAGCAGGCGTGCGGGGGGGGCCATCAATGAGCAGTTCTTC
TRBJ2-3	.	TRBV9	.	CASSIGTTDTQYF	TGTGCCAGCAGCATCGGGACTACAGATACGCAGTATTTT
TRBJ2-1	TRBD2	TRBV20-1	.	CSASGSGGAAAYNEQFF	TGCAGTGCTAGTGGCAGCGGGGGGGCCGCCGCCTACAATGAGCAGTTCTTC
TRBJ1-5	.	TRBV6-6	.	CASSSDSYSNQPQHF	TGTGCCAGCAGTTCGGACAGCTATAGCAATCAGCCCCAGCATTTT
TRBJ2-7	TRBD1	TRBV24-1	.	CATSESGTGLFYEQYF	TGTGCCACCAGTGAGTCCGGGACAGGACTTTTCTACGAGCAGTACTTC
TRBJ2-2	TRBD1	TRBV7-2	.	CASNLRGPTGELFF	TGTGCCAGCAATCTCAGGGGGCCCACCGGGGAGCTGTTTTTT
TRBJ1-5	.	TRBV7-6	once	CASSPLGGGNQPQHF	TGTGCCAGCAGCCCACTGGGGGGGGGCAATCAGCCCCAGCATTTT
TRBJ1-5	.	TRBV7-8	.	CASSLSYAQGQPQHF	TGTGCCAGCAGCTTAAGCTACGCACAGGGCCAGCCCCAGCATTTT
TRBJ1-2	.	TRBV5-4	once	CASSLEIPNGYTF	TGTGCCAGCAGCTTGGAAATTCCTAATGGCTACACCTTC
TRBJ1-5	.	TRBV19	.	CASREQGVNQPQHF	TGTGCCAGTAGGGAACAGGGAGTCAATCAGCCCCAGCATTTT
TRBJ2-1	TRBD2	TRBV5-6	.	CASSSPQAGGYNEQFF	TGTGCCAGCAGCTCCCCTCAAGCGGGGGGTTACAATGAGCAGTTCTTC
TRBJ1-2	TRBD1	TRBV14	few	CASSPAGTGSINYGYTF	TGTGCCAGCAGCCCAGCAGGGACAGGGAGTATCAACTATGGCTACACCTTC
TRBJ1-4	.	TRBV29-1	.	CSVQTDNEKLFF	TGCAGCGTTCAGACAGATAATGAAAAACTGTTTTTT
TRBJ1-1	TRBD1	TRBV3-1/TRBV3-2	.	CASSHRTGGEAFF	TGTGCCAGCAGCCACAGGACAGGGGGCGAGGCTTTCTTT
TRBJ2-5	.	TRBV7-9	few	CASSLAPDRKETQYF	TGTGCCAGCAGCTTAGCCCCGGACAGAAAAGAGACCCAGTACTTC
TRBJ2-5	TRBD2	TRBV6-5	.	CASTNSGGFQETQYF	TGTGCCAGCACCAATAGCGGGGGTTTCCAAGAGACCCAGTACTTC
TRBJ1-2	TRBD1	TRBV18	.	CASSPLGTGEGYTF	TGTGCCAGCTCACCCCTCGGGACAGGGGAAGGCTACACCTTC
TRBJ1-1	.	TRBV28	.	CASTLNTEAFF	TGTGCCAGCACCTTGAACACTGAAGCTTTCTTT
TRBJ1-2	TRBD1	TRBV3-1/TRBV3-2	.	CASSTPGGSYGYTF	TGTGCCAGCTCGACCCCAGGGGGAAGCTATGGCTACACCTTC
TRBJ1-6	TRBD1	TRBV3-1/TRBV3-2	many	CASSQVGTGGSPLHF	TGTGCCAGCAGCCAAGTCGGGACAGGGGGGTCACCCCTCCACTTT
TRBJ1-1	TRBD1	TRBV3-1/TRBV3-2	.	CASFPSDRGPGTEAFF	TGTGCCAGCTTCCCCTCGGACAGGGGACCGGGCACTGAAGCTTTCTTT
TRBJ2-2	.	TRBV5-1	.	CASSLGGQPNTGELFF	TGCGCCAGCAGCTTGGGGGGGCAGCCGAACACCGGGGAGCTGTTTTTT
TRBJ1-2	TRBD1	TRBV10-3	.	CAISESEDRGRFGYTF	TGTGCCATCAGTGAGTCGGAGGACAGGGGGCGATTTGGCTACACCTTC
TRBJ2-6	TRBD2	TRBV7-9	.	CASSLAGVGANVLTF	TGTGCCAGCAGCTTGGCGGGGGTTGGGGCCAACGTCCTGACTTTC
TRBJ1-1	.	TRBV18	.	CASSPGEGRDTEAFF	TGTGCCAGCTCACCTGGAGAAGGGAGGGACACTGAAGCTTTCTTT
TRBJ1-1	TRBD1	TRBV7-2	once	CASSLAAGGNTEAFF	TGTGCCAGCAGCTTAGCGGCAGGGGGGAACACTGAAGCTTTCTTT
TRBJ2-2	TRBD1	TRBV11-2	.	CASSPGTGYANTGELFF	TGTGCCAGCAGCCCCGGGACAGGCTATGCGAACACCGGGGAGCTGTTTTTT
TRBJ2-2	.	TRBV18	.	CASSPPGGATGELFF	TGTGCCAGCTCACCACCGGGAGGTGCAACCGGGGAGCTGTTTTTT
TRBJ1-4	.	TRBV7-2	.	CASSTNGVNEKLFF	TGTGCCAGCAGCACGAACGGGGTTAATGAAAAACTGTTTTTT
TRBJ2-5	.	TRBV27	.	CASSSAGVQETQYF	TGTGCCAGCAGTTCGGCAGGGGTCCAAGAGACCCAGTACTTC
TRBJ1-5	TRBD1	TRBV28	.	CASSTTGQPQHF	TGTGCCAGCAGTACGACAGGGCAGCCCCAGCATTTT
TRBJ2-2	.	TRBV5-4	.	CASVIQNTGELFF	TGTGCCAGCGTCATACAGAACACCGGGGAGCTGTTTTTT
TRBJ2-6	.	TRBV5-1	.	CASSVGGSGANVLTF	TGCGCCAGCAGCGTGGGCGGCTCTGGGGCCAACGTCCTGACTTTC